This T cell receptor beta chain was sequenced during a study of a mutant IDH1 vaccine in newly diagnosed glioma. Regarding the study as a whole: Pseudoprogression appeared unlinked to shifts in leading peripheral T cell clonotypes.

In regard to this clone: Its antigen is still unknown.

The protocol was immunoSEQ multiplex PCR, while the TCRdb copy is restricted to in-frame clones and leaves out a portion. Among some 30,000 clones listed, roughly 80% were seen once. Trimming stripped 6 bases from V and 4 bases from J, with 12 bases between. Germline V gene data show CDR1 as ENHRY and CDR2 as SYGVKD. The CDR3 loop spans 13 amino acids. Time point described: week 35, safety follow-up. A 20-mer mutant IDH1 peptide at 300 ug was injected subcutaneously with topical imiquimod. This chain uses TRBV10-3 with TRBJ1-2, with D hard to call. The specimen was PBMCs, collected from a glioma patient whose treatment included an IDH1 peptide vaccine. This clonotype originated in a woman in her 30s with glioma. Some clones in this sample may be carry-over from other donors' samples. The CDR3: CAISASDIYGYTF. The CDR3 DNA sequence: TGTGCCATCAGCGCTTCCGACATCTATGGCTACACCTTC.